The clone carrying this T cell receptor beta chain was seen at least ten times. The antigen is undetermined. The cDNA came from 5'RACE, which used 10-nucleotide random UMIs. In every sequencing run, more than 170 million TCR-beta sequences were generated from 15-18 subjects. TCRdb analysed the 5' RACE reads with MiXCR anew, one entry per CDR3 protein. The table shows about 65,000 distinct CDR3 sequences, with approximately 3.7% occurring only once. The CDR3 is 16 residues long. Trimming took off 3 bases at V and 3 bases at J, with 13 bases between the two ends. Germline V gives CDR1 SGDLS, CDR2 YYNGEE. These data come from a study of neurological immune-mediated disorders. At the level of the study: The multiple sclerosis group of roughly 34 included 31 relapsing-remitting and 3 secondary progressive patients. General study points: The greatest TCR clonal expansion appeared in HTLV-1-associated myelopathy and the smallest, falling below healthy controls, in multiple sclerosis.

Sequencing input: PBMCs. The chain recombines TRBV9 with TRBJ2-6; D unresolved. The source is a man aged 50-60 years with multiple sclerosis. CDR3 loop: CASSGPDVFGANVLTF. DNA of the CDR3: TGTGCCAGCAGCGGCCCCGACGTCTTTGGGGCCAACGTCCTGACTTTC.